One sample yielded the 12 T cell receptor beta chains listed below, sequenced in a study of identical twins. Each CDR3 protein gets one entry after TCRdb re-called the 5' RACE reads with MiXCR. The sample includes about 700,000 distinct CDR3 sequences, roughly 6.2% of them seen just once. Source material: naive T cells sorted from blood. These receptors were collected from a young man in good health.

This clonotype was observed many times. The chain uses TRBV5-1 and TRBJ1-1; perhaps TRBD1 as D (5 bases). V was cut by 4 bases and J by 1 base, with 11 bases left in between. The CDR3 runs 14 residues. Per the germline V gene, CDR1 is SGHRS and CDR2 is YFSETQ. CDR3 in amino acids: CASSRLQGNTEAFF. The CDR3 DNA sequence: TGCGCCAGCAGCCGCCTTCAGGGGAACACTGAAGCTTTCTTT.

This clonotype has ten or more counts. This chain connects TRBV6-5 to TRBJ2-1, with 10 bases that match TRBD2. V was pared by 0 bases and J by 7 bases, with 12 bases of the junction left unmatched. Germline CDR1 reads MNHEY; CDR2 reads SVGAGI. This CDR3 contains 18 residues. The CDR3 coding sequence is TGTGCCAGCAGTTACTCCGAAATTACTAGCGGGATAGGTAATGAGCAGTTCTTC. Its translation is CASSYSEITSGIGNEQFF.

This clonotype was observed at least ten times. The genes are TRBV20-1 and TRBJ2-1, with TRBD2 as a possible D gene (5 bases). V gave up 6 bases and J gave up 8 bases, with 14 bases separating them. Per germline, CDR1 DFQATT and CDR2 SNEGSKA (reference sequence). CDR3 length equals 12 residues. This chain's CDR3 is CSAESGSYEQFF. CDR3 coding DNA: TGCAGTGCCGAGTCGGGGAGTTATGAGCAGTTCTTC.

The gene calls are TRBV7-8 and TRBJ1-5; no firm D call. Per germline, CDR1 SGHVS and CDR2 FQNEAQ. V was trimmed by 2 bases and J by 2 bases, leaving 16 bases between them. The CDR3 runs 17 residues. This chain's CDR3 is CASSLPHGPEGNQPQHF. CDR3 DNA: TGTGCCAGCAGCTTACCTCACGGGCCAGAGGGCAATCAGCCCCAGCATTTT. The complete variable domain, with remaining parts taken from reference TRBV7-8 and TRBJ1-5, reads GAGVSQSPRYKVAKRGQDVALRCDPISGHVSLFWYQQALGQGPEFLTYFQNEAQLDKSGLPSDRFFAERPEGSVSTLKIQRTQQEDSAVYLCASSLPHGPEGNQPQHFGDGTRLSIL.

This chain uses TRBV12-3 or TRBV12-4 with TRBJ2-3; 12 bases map to TRBD2. V lost 6 bases to trimming and J lost 8 bases; unmatched junction nucleotides: 6. The CDR3 sequence is 14 residues long. CDR3 in DNA: TGTGCCAGCAGCGCACCGGGACTAGCGGGTACGCAGTATTTT. As protein: CASSAPGLAGTQYF.

This clonotype was found a few times. The CDR3 DNA follows: TGTGCCAGCAGTATTTCGGACAGGGGGCGCGGGTGGCAGTTCTTC. Protein sequence: CASSISDRGRGWQFF. V is TRBV12-3 or TRBV12-4 and J is TRBJ2-1, with 11 bases aligning to TRBD1. The CDR3 is 15 residues long. V shed 5 bases, J shed 12 bases, and the junction held 12 bases outside the gene matches.

Many counts were recorded for this clonotype. The chain has TRBV3-1 and TRBJ1-1; D uncertain. The germline V and J ends were trimmed by 0 bases and 8 bases, with 10 bases remaining between them. This CDR3 has 13 residues. Germline V gene lookup returns CDR1 LGHDT and CDR2 YNNKEL (reference sequence). This CDR3 is CASSQDVTGEAFF. The CDR3 DNA sequence: TGTGCCAGCAGCCAAGATGTGACGGGAGAAGCTTTCTTT.

The table lists this clonotype with many counts. The chain has TRBV6-1 and TRBJ2-7; D remains ambiguous. Looked up from germline, CDR1 is MNHNS and CDR2 is SASEGT. The CDR3 is 11 amino acids. V gave up 1 base and J gave up 7 bases, with 5 bases separating them. The CDR3 DNA follows: TGTGCCAGCAGTGAAGGGCTTGAGCAGTACGTC. It translates to CASSEGLEQYV.

The gene calls are TRBV24-1 and TRBJ1-5; D is unresolved. This CDR3 region has 12 residues. Trimming took off 2 bases at V and 7 bases at J, with 5 bases between the two ends. Germline loops: CDR1 KGHDR, CDR2 SFDVKD. CDR3 amino acids: CATSDSTQPQHF. CDR3 in DNA: TGTGCCACCAGTGATTCGACCCAGCCCCAGCATTTT.

Only a few counts were recorded for this clonotype. This chain joins TRBV25-1 and TRBJ2-5, with D perhaps TRBD1 (5 bases). The germline V and J ends were trimmed by 1 base and 1 base, with 10 bases remaining between them. Germline V gene data show CDR1 as MGHDK and CDR2 as SYGVNS. This CDR3 comprises 15 residues. CDR3 loop: CASSESRGLQETQYF. DNA for the CDR3: TGTGCCAGCAGTGAATCTAGGGGCCTCCAAGAGACCCAGTACTTC.

CDR3 protein: CATRGDLGQPQHF. The CDR3 bases are TGTGCCACCAGGGGGGATTTAGGCCAGCCCCAGCATTTT. The chain combines TRBV24-1 with TRBJ1-5; possible D gene TRBD1, 5 bases. Germline lookup yields CDR1 KGHDR and CDR2 SFDVKD. The V end was cut by 7 bases, the J end by 7 bases, with 13 bases between. The CDR3 is made up of 13 amino acids.

This clonotype has only a few counts. V usage is TRBV7-2 and J usage is TRBJ2-1; 10 bases match TRBD2. Trimming cost V 5 bases and J 7 bases; bases outside gene matches: 8. The CDR3 length is 15 residues. Germline V gene sequence: CDR1 SGHTA, CDR2 FQGNSA. CDR3 in DNA: TGTGCCAGCAGCATACTAGCGGGGAGTTTAAATGAGCAGTTCTTC. This codes for CASSILAGSLNEQFF.